The clone carrying this T cell receptor (beta chain) has a count of ten or more. The antigen is undetermined. This sample is drawn from a study of identical twins. One entry per CDR3 protein, called by TCRdb with MiXCR from the 5' RACE reads. The data contain 410,000 or so distinct CDR3 sequences, roughly 18% of them singletons. Germline V gives CDR1 SGHRS, CDR2 YFSETQ. V lost 4 bases to trimming and J lost 0 bases; unmatched junction nucleotides: 6. This CDR3 comprises 15 residues. Study-wide results and limits: Models underestimated out-of-frame TCR alpha sharing in monozygotic twins. Carriage of fewer insertions was seen in abundant cord blood beta clonotypes, whereas memory repertoires showed none.

This chain links TRBV5-1 with TRBJ2-7; TRBD1 aligns across 8 bases. This clonotype was obtained from a middle-aged man in good health. Sequenced input: naive T cells sorted from blood. The CDR3 spells CASSEATGVSYEQYF. For the CDR3, the DNA is TGCGCCAGCAGCGAAGCGACAGGGGTCTCCTACGAGCAGTACTTC. The variable domain in full, with the rest retrieved from reference TRBV5-1 and TRBJ2-7, is KAGVTQTPRYLIKTRGQQVTLSCSPISGHRSVSWYQQTPGQGLQFLFEYFSETQRNKGNFPGRFSGRQFSNSRSEMNVSTLELGDSALYLCASSEATGVSYEQYFGPGTRLTVT.